Listed below are T cell receptor beta chains from one sample, sequenced in a study of OX40 agonist ivuxolimab in advanced cancers. Assay used: immunoSEQ multiplex PCR; TCRdb lists only in-frame clones, some missing. This table has roughly 140,000 clones, roughly 94% appearing once. Specimen: CD4+ or CD8+ T cells sorted from blood, collected in a trial of the OX40 agonist ivuxolimab. These receptors originate from an adult with an advanced solid tumor such as melanoma, head and neck, liver or kidney cancer. Each CDR3 is given without its conserved first and last residue.

TRBV12-5	TRBJ2-3	ASGLTPGTDTQY
TRBV5-4	TRBJ1-5	ASSSTQGGQPQH
TRBV18	TRBJ1-4	ASSPPGLAEKLF
TRBV27	TRBJ1-5	ASSWGQGNNQPQH
TRBV19	TRBJ2-7	ASSWIGSYEQY
TRBV5-1	TRBJ2-5	ASSLGPSGGAHETQY
TRBV6-5	TRBJ2-7	ASSPLGQGPYEQY
TRBV15	TRBJ1-5	ATSIDRVRSNQPQH
TRBV5-6	TRBJ2-1	ASSRSRDRARSYNEQF
TRBV5-1	TRBJ2-7	ASSLPRDSSYEQY
TRBV28	TRBJ2-5	ASSSRTSGRKTQY